This T cell receptor beta chain is drawn from a study of T cells after yellow fever vaccination. Overall study context: SMART-Seq v4 Ultra Low Input prepared libraries from low-cell fractions. Study-wide results and caveats: Abundant clonotypes from the bulk population could contaminate FACS-sorted repertoires. Weaker, the secondary response had a peak occurring faster, on day 5 versus 15. Boosting was followed by the reappearance of most primary-vaccination clones (around 95% CD4, around 86% CD8).

V trimming: 8 bases; J trimming: 1 base; junction bases outside the gene matches: 11. CDR1 is SQVTM, CDR2 ANQGSEA, per germline. The CDR3 is 15 amino acids. TCRdb reprocessed the 5' RACE reads via MiXCR and lists one record per CDR3 protein. The sample lists 610,000 or so distinct CDR3 sequences, roughly an eighth seen once, with about 15% in the top ten. This clonotype was recorded at least ten times. The target antigen is unknown. Sequences were derived from PBMCs, sampled on the day of the yellow fever booster vaccination. The sequence came from a man aged 25-45 years who received the YFV17D yellow fever vaccine. The rearrangement links TRBV29-1 to TRBJ2-3; 8 bases match TRBD1. DNA of the CDR3: TGCAGCTCCTGGGACAGGACTGATGGCACAGATACGCAGTATTTT. Protein product: CSSWDRTDGTDTQYF.